This T cell receptor beta chain was captured by sequencing in a study of CD8+ T cells in alopecia areata. For the study at large: Treated patients took oral tofacitinib at 5 to 10 mg twice daily. Tofacitinib treatment spanned 6 to 18 months, with 6 months off drug afterward.

Extracted RNA was reverse transcribed, and the resulting cDNA served as sequencing template. Clones were sequenced by immunoSEQ multiplex PCR, and TCRdb holds only the in-frame ones, with some missing. This sample has approximately 59,000 clones, with more than 40% found just once. With regard to this clone: The antigen remains undetermined.

Alopecia areata patients provided lesional scalp punch biopsies and peripheral blood. Study-wide results and limits: Lesional scalp displayed greater clonality than normal scalp, most notably in alopecia totalis/universalis.

Trimming removed 6 bases from V and 4 bases from J, with 13 bases in between. The CDR3 runs to 12 residues. CDR1 and CDR2 from the germline V gene are SQVTM and ANQGSEA. The clonotype comes from a human donor with alopecia areata. Sequences were derived from CD8+ T cells sorted from blood, sampled at week 0. V usage is TRBV29-1 and J usage is TRBJ2-7, with a tentative D call TRBD2 (5 bases). The CDR3 region is CSVSEGRYEQYF. The CDR3 DNA reads as TGCAGCGTCTCTGAGGGCAGATACGAGCAGTACTTC.